These T cell receptor beta chains were read from a single sample in a study of prognosis after radiotherapy for stage I lung cancer. One entry per CDR3 protein results from TCRdb running MiXCR on the multiplex PCR reads. The sample includes about 59,000 distinct CDR3 sequences, about 30% of them seen just once. Source: PBMCs, taken before or after stereotactic body radiation therapy (not recorded which). All receptors derive from a donor at least 50 years old with non-small cell lung cancer. CDR3s include the opening cysteine and the closing phenylalanine or tryptophan. Each record gives: J gene, V gene, D gene, clone size, CDR3 DNA, CDR3 protein. A D gene is named only where the DNA matches it firmly. Part of the rows lack a size; the others show once, few, many or a class for expanded clones.

J: TRBJ2-5; V: TRBV7-9; D: NA; size: many; DNA: TGTGCCAGCAGCTCCAACCTACAGGCCAGTCAAGAGACCCAGTACTTC; CDR3: CASSSNLQASQETQYF
J: TRBJ2-7; V: TRBV20-1; D: NA; size: NA; DNA: TGCAGTGCTAGAGATTGGGGCGTGGGGGCCCACGAGCAGTACTTC; CDR3: CSARDWGVGAHEQYF
J: TRBJ2-5; V: TRBV7-2; D: NA; size: many; DNA: TGTGCCAGCAGCCGCCCGAGGAGAACCCCAGAGTACCAAGAGACCCAGTACTTC; CDR3: CASSRPRRTPEYQETQYF
J: TRBJ1-6; V: TRBV3-1; D: NA; size: many; DNA: TGTGCCAGCAGCCCTTCCTATAATTCACCCCTCCACTTT; CDR3: CASSPSYNSPLHF
J: TRBJ2-6; V: TRBV5-1; D: NA; size: many; DNA: TGCGCCAGCAGCTTCGGGGAGTCCCGCTCTGGGGCCAACGTCCTGACTTTC; CDR3: CASSFGESRSGANVLTF
J: TRBJ2-7; V: TRBV27; D: NA; size: many; DNA: TGTGCCAGCAGTTTATCTACAGGAGCTTACGAGCAGTACTTC; CDR3: CASSLSTGAYEQYF
J: TRBJ1-2; V: TRBV6-2/TRBV6-3; D: NA; size: NA; DNA: TGTGCCAACAGTTACCTACAGTCGGGCTATGGCTACACCTTC; CDR3: CANSYLQSGYGYTF
J: TRBJ1-4; V: TRBV10-3; D: NA; size: NA; DNA: TGTGCCATCAGGATGCGAGCCCCACCGTCCCGGGACATAGGGAAACTGTTTTTT; CDR3: CAIRMRAPPSRDIGKLFF
J: TRBJ1-2; V: TRBV13; D: NA; size: many; DNA: TGTGCCAGCAGCCCCCGACGGGCGAGATATGGCTACACCTTC; CDR3: CASSPRRARYGYTF
J: TRBJ2-5; V: TRBV7-9; D: NA; size: many; DNA: TGTGCCAGCAGCACAGCGGAGACCCAGTACTTC; CDR3: CASSTAETQYF
J: TRBJ1-2; V: TRBV5-6; D: TRBD1; size: many; DNA: TGTGCCAGCAGCTTCCGGGACAGGGGCTCTCTGGGGAGTGGCTACACCTTC; CDR3: CASSFRDRGSLGSGYTF
J: TRBJ1-4; V: TRBV5-1; D: TRBD1; size: NA; DNA: TGCGCCAGCAGCTTGGACGGGACAGTTGCAACTAATGAAAAACTGTTTTTT; CDR3: CASSLDGTVATNEKLFF
J: TRBJ1-6; V: TRBV6-1; D: TRBD1; size: NA; DNA: TGTGCCAGCCCGGGACAGCACAAATCACCCCTCCACTTT; CDR3: CASPGQHKSPLHF
J: TRBJ2-3; V: TRBV5-5; D: NA; size: many; DNA: TGTGCCAGCAGCCCCTCCCCGGCCAGGTTCGAAGATACGCAGTATTTT; CDR3: CASSPSPARFEDTQYF
J: TRBJ1-1; V: TRBV5-6; D: TRBD1; size: few; DNA: TGTGCCAGCAGCTTGATAGGGGGCCGTGACACTGAAGCTTTCTTT; CDR3: CASSLIGGRDTEAFF
J: TRBJ1-1; V: TRBV12-5; D: TRBD1; size: many; DNA: TGTGCTAGTGGTTTAGGACAGGGGAGAGCTTTCTTT; CDR3: CASGLGQGRAFF
J: TRBJ1-2; V: TRBV5-8; D: NA; size: many; DNA: TGTGCCAGCAGCTTGATTATCCACGGTGGCTACACCTTC; CDR3: CASSLIIHGGYTF
J: TRBJ2-7; V: TRBV7-8; D: NA; size: many; DNA: TGTGCCAGCAGCTTAGGCAGGGTAGAGCAGTACTTC; CDR3: CASSLGRVEQYF
J: TRBJ1-4; V: TRBV20-1; D: TRBD1; size: many; DNA: TGCAGTGCTAGAGCCAGACAGGGGCCTAATGAAAAACTGTTTTTT; CDR3: CSARARQGPNEKLFF
J: TRBJ2-1; V: TRBV20-1; D: NA; size: NA; DNA: TGCAGTGCTAGCCGCGGGCCGGTGAATGAGCAGTTCTTC; CDR3: CSASRGPVNEQFF
J: TRBJ1-4; V: TRBV2; D: NA; size: many; DNA: TGTGCCAGCAGTGAAGGGGCAGGGCTTGAAAAACTGTTTTTT; CDR3: CASSEGAGLEKLFF
J: TRBJ1-2; V: TRBV10-3; D: NA; size: many; DNA: TGTGCCATCAGTGAGTCAGGGGGTGGCAAGAGTGGCTACACCTTC; CDR3: CAISESGGGKSGYTF
J: TRBJ2-7; V: TRBV5-1; D: NA; size: many; DNA: TGCGCCAGCAGACTGGACAGTTTGAGCTCCTACGAGCAGTACTTC; CDR3: CASRLDSLSSYEQYF
J: TRBJ2-7; V: TRBV6-5; D: NA; size: many; DNA: TGTGCCAGCAGTTCGGGGTTTTTCGGCTACGAGCAGTACTTC; CDR3: CASSSGFFGYEQYF
J: TRBJ1-5; V: TRBV5-1; D: TRBD1; size: many; DNA: TGCGCCAGCAGCTTGGGACAGGGAAGCAATCAGCCCCAGCATTTT; CDR3: CASSLGQGSNQPQHF
J: TRBJ2-5; V: TRBV24-1; D: NA; size: many; DNA: TGTGCCACCAGTGATTACGGACAGAACCAAGAGACCCAGTACTTC; CDR3: CATSDYGQNQETQYF
J: TRBJ1-6; V: TRBV10-3; D: TRBD1; size: NA; DNA: TGTGCCATCCCCCGGACAGGGAGCTCCTATAATTCACCCCTCCACTTT; CDR3: CAIPRTGSSYNSPLHF
J: TRBJ2-3; V: TRBV7-9; D: NA; size: many; DNA: TGTGCCTCCGGCGGCCGAAGGGGGGAAACAGATACGCAGTATTTT; CDR3: CASGGRRGETDTQYF
J: TRBJ2-7; V: TRBV28; D: NA; size: many; DNA: TGTGCCAGCAGTCCCAAACCCCACGAGCAGTACTTC; CDR3: CASSPKPHEQYF
J: TRBJ1-3; V: TRBV5-6; D: NA; size: many; DNA: TGTGCCAGCAGGCTTAGCGGGGGCTCGGACACCATATATTTT; CDR3: CASRLSGGSDTIYF
J: TRBJ2-1; V: TRBV10-3; D: TRBD2; size: NA; DNA: TGTGCCATCAGTTCCGCGGGGGGCTCCTACAATGAGCAGTTCTTC; CDR3: CAISSAGGSYNEQFF
J: TRBJ1-2; V: TRBV12-3/TRBV12-4; D: TRBD1; size: many; DNA: TGTGCCAGCAGTTTGGCCGGGACAGGGATGTTATATGGCTACACCTTC; CDR3: CASSLAGTGMLYGYTF
J: TRBJ2-5; V: TRBV14; D: TRBD1; size: many; DNA: TGTGCCAGCAGCCCCTTGGACAGGGGCGAGACCCAGTACTTC; CDR3: CASSPLDRGETQYF
J: TRBJ1-2; V: TRBV11-2; D: TRBD1; size: many; DNA: TGTGCCAGCAGCTTAAGGACAGGGAGGGGTGCTATGGGTGGCTACACCTTC; CDR3: CASSLRTGRGAMGGYTF
J: TRBJ2-3; V: TRBV4-3; D: NA; size: many; DNA: TGCGCCAGCAGCAGAGTGAGCACAGATACGCAGTATTTT; CDR3: CASSRVSTDTQYF
J: TRBJ2-1; V: TRBV7-2; D: NA; size: NA; DNA: TGTGCCAGCAGCTTCCCTGGACTATCGGAGACCTACAATGAGCAGTTCTTC; CDR3: CASSFPGLSETYNEQFF
J: TRBJ1-2; V: TRBV12-3/TRBV12-4; D: NA; size: many; DNA: TGTGCCAGCAGTTTACAGGGAGGTGGCTACACCTTC; CDR3: CASSLQGGGYTF
J: TRBJ2-7; V: TRBV2; D: NA; size: many; DNA: TGTGCCAGTCTTCGGGACGCCGAGCAGTACTTC; CDR3: CASLRDAEQYF
J: TRBJ1-5; V: TRBV6-5; D: NA; size: many; DNA: TGTGCCAGCAGTTACTCGAAAAATCAGCCCCAGCATTTT; CDR3: CASSYSKNQPQHF
J: TRBJ1-4; V: TRBV19; D: TRBD1; size: many; DNA: TGTGCCAGTAGTGTGGGACAGGGAAAACTGTTTTTT; CDR3: CASSVGQGKLFF
J: TRBJ2-7; V: TRBV6-2/TRBV6-3; D: NA; size: NA; DNA: TGTGCTAGTAGTGAAGGGGGGGACCGTGGGTACGAGCAGTACTTC; CDR3: CASSEGGDRGYEQYF
J: TRBJ1-2; V: TRBV15; D: TRBD1; size: many; DNA: TGTGCCACCGCGGGACAGGACGACTATGGCTACACCTTC; CDR3: CATAGQDDYGYTF
J: TRBJ2-2; V: TRBV18; D: TRBD2; size: many; DNA: TGTGCCAGCTCCCGGACTAGCGGAAACACCGGGGAGCTGTTTTTT; CDR3: CASSRTSGNTGELFF